These 10 T cell receptor beta chains were sequenced from one sample in a study of blood T cell repertoires in COVID-19. The table came from immunoSEQ multiplex PCR; TCRdb's copy has only in-frame clones and leaves some out. This sample carries 60,000 to 70,000 clones, approximately 83% of them seen once, and the ten largest clones take 2.5% to 3%. Sequences were obtained from peripheral blood. The receptors derive from a man older than 75 with acute or convalescent COVID-19.

The gene calls are TRBV18 and TRBJ1-4; 7 bases map to TRBD1. Germline lookup yields CDR1 KGHSH and CDR2 LQKENI. This CDR3 spans 14 amino acids. V dropped 6 bases and J dropped 8; count of bases not matched to a gene: 9. The chain's CDR3 is CASSDTGAGEKLFF. CDR3 coding DNA: TGTGCCAGCTCGGATACAGGGGCGGGGGAAAAACTGTTTTTT.

This sequence joins TRBV19 and TRBJ1-5; D remains unclear. There are 13 residues in the CDR3. CDR1 and CDR2 (germline): LNHDA, SQIVND (reference sequence). V was cut by 5 bases and J by 7 bases, with 12 bases left in between. CDR3 in amino acids: CASSQRIVQPQHF. The CDR3 nucleotides are TGTGCCAGTAGTCAGCGTATCGTACAGCCCCAGCATTTT.

This clone was counted only a few times. This chain links TRBV21-1 with TRBJ1-5; the table gives TRBD1 as D, unverified against the DNA. TRBV21-1 is annotated as a pseudogene. CDR3 length: 16 amino acids. The CDR3 nucleotides read TGTGCCATCCCCTTCTACCGACAGGATGATCCTCAGCCCCAGCATTTT. As protein: CAIPFYRQDDPQPQHF.

The genes are TRBV4-3 and TRBJ2-7; a weak D match, TRBD2 (5 bases). Germline V gene lookup returns CDR1 LGHNA and CDR2 YSLEER. V lost 1 base, J lost 6 bases, and 16 bases lay in between. The CDR3 totals 15 residues. The CDR3 DNA reads as TGCGCCAGCAGCCAAGGGAGTCAGCGGTCGATCGAGCAGTACTTC. Amino acid sequence: CASSQGSQRSIEQYF.

This sequence joins TRBV27 and TRBJ2-3; 8 nucleotides line up with TRBD2. The CDR3 extends over 17 amino acids. The germline gives CDR1 MNHEY, CDR2 SMNVEV (reference sequence). Trimming removed 6 bases from V and 2 bases from J; junction bases left unmatched: 13. The CDR3 is CASSPEASGLFTDTQYF. The CDR3 nucleotides read TGTGCCAGCAGCCCCGAGGCTAGCGGGCTATTCACAGATACGCAGTATTTT.

This rearrangement joins TRBV29-1 to TRBJ2-7, with D possibly matching TRBD2 (5 bases). Germline V gives CDR1 SQVTM, CDR2 ANQGSEA. This CDR3 contains 12 residues. V dropped 4 bases and J dropped 3 bases, with 10 bases sitting between them. The CDR3 loop reads CSVAGNRYEQYF. In DNA form, the CDR3 reads TGCAGCGTTGCCGGGAACCGCTACGAGCAGTACTTC.

This sequence joins TRBV19 and TRBJ1-2, with D possibly matching TRBD1 (5 bases). Germline lookup yields CDR1 LNHDA and CDR2 SQIVND (reference sequence). V dropped 3 bases and J dropped 7 bases, with 15 bases sitting between them. CDR3 length equals 14 residues. The CDR3 sequence: CASSISTGEVGYTF. For the CDR3, the DNA is TGTGCCAGTAGTATTTCAACGGGGGAGGTTGGCTACACCTTC. The complete variable domain, with remaining parts taken from reference TRBV19 and TRBJ1-2, reads DGGITQSPKYLFRKEGQNVTLSCEQNLNHDAMYWYRQDPGQGLRLIYYSQIVNDFQKGDIAEGYSVSREKKESFPLTVTSAQKNPTAFYLCASSISTGEVGYTFGSGTRLTVV.

This chain joins TRBV24-1 and TRBJ2-1; 9 nucleotides match TRBD2. This CDR3 comprises 13 residues. V lost 6 bases to trimming and J lost 9 bases; unmatched junction nucleotides: 5. Germline V CDR1 and CDR2: KGHDR, SFDVKD. The CDR3 here is CATSLAGRGEQFF. In DNA form, the CDR3 reads TGTGCCACCAGTCTAGCGGGACGCGGTGAGCAGTTCTTC.

The J gene is TRBJ2-7, the V gene TRBV11-2, with D perhaps matching TRBD2 (5 bases). Germline V gene lookup returns CDR1 SGHAT and CDR2 FQNNGV. The CDR3 sequence is 13 residues long. The ends were cut back, 8 bases at V and 2 bases at J, with 13 bases in the middle. As DNA, the CDR3 is TGTGCCAGCTTAGGGAGACGGCCCTACGAGCAGTACTTC. Protein sequence: CASLGRRPYEQYF. Filled out from reference TRBV11-2 and TRBJ2-7, the complete variable domain reads EAGVAQSPRYKIIEKRQSVAFWCNPISGHATLYWYQQILGQGPKLLIQFQNNGVVDDSQLPKDRFSAERLKGVDSTLKIQPAKLEDSAVYLCASLGRRPYEQYFGPGTRLTVT.

This clone was detected a few times. The V call is TRBV27, the J call TRBJ1-5; 7 bases agree with TRBD1. Germline V gene lookup returns CDR1 MNHEY and CDR2 SMNVEV (reference sequence). Germline trimming cut 7 bases from V and 0 bases from J; bases unmatched to any gene: 9. The CDR3 is 16 amino acids. DNA of the CDR3: TGTGCCAGCACTGACCCACAGGGGAATAGCAATCAGCCCCAGCATTTT. This sequence encodes CASTDPQGNSNQPQHF.